One sample yielded the 31 T cell receptor beta chains listed below, sequenced in a study of OX40 agonist ivuxolimab in advanced cancers. Library preparation was by the immunoSEQ multiplex PCR assay. TCRdb holds this immuneACCESS table with in-frame rearrangements only. Some clones are missing; in checked studies, unresolved V genes explain under half, and the rest has no known cause. Within this sample are just under 65,000 clones, with about 90% of them counted one time only. The ten largest clones capture approximately 5.6% of the sample. The sequenced sample was CD4+ or CD8+ T cells sorted from blood, obtained in a trial of the OX40 agonist ivuxolimab. Every receptor here comes from an adult with an advanced solid tumor such as melanoma, head and neck, liver or kidney cancer.

The J gene is TRBJ2-2, the V gene TRBV28, with TRBD2 matching over 10 bases. Per germline, CDR1 MDHEN and CDR2 SYDVKM. The ends lost 5 bases at V and 0 bases at J; junction bases unmatched: 9. This CDR3 region has 18 residues. Written as DNA, the CDR3 is TGTGCCAGCAGTGGAATCGGAGGACTAGCGGCGAACACCGGGGAGCTGTTTTTT. Translating gives CASSGIGGLAANTGELFF. The complete variable domain, with remaining parts taken from reference TRBV28 and TRBJ2-2, reads DVKVTQSSRYLVKRTGEKVFLECVQDMDHENMFWYRQDPGLGLRLIYFSYDVKMKEKGDIPEGYSVSREKKERFSLILESASTNQTSMYLCASSGIGGLAANTGELFFGEGSRLTVL.

The count of this clone is one. Relative to the germline gene, one junction end is altered; a read error may explain this. The V call is TRBV7-7, the J call TRBJ2-1; D is uncertain. The germline CDR1 and CDR2 sequences are SSHAT and FNYEAQ (reference sequence). The CDR3 is 12 amino acids. CDR3 in amino acids: CASSDNNNEQFF. DNA for the CDR3: TGTGCTAGCAGCGATAATAACAATGAGCAGTTCTTC.

The gene calls are TRBV10-1 and TRBJ2-2, with a tentative D call TRBD1 (5 bases). CDR1 is WNHNN and CDR2 is SYGVQD in the germline V gene (reference sequence). CDR3 length: 14 amino acids. V was pared by 6 bases and J by 3 bases, with 11 bases between. DNA for the CDR3: TGCGCCAGCAGCCATGACAGATACACCGGGGAGCTGTTTTTT. Translated, it gives CASSHDRYTGELFF.

The chain recombines TRBV5-6 with TRBJ1-5, with D possibly being TRBD1 (5 bases). Per the germline V gene, CDR1 is SGHDT and CDR2 is YYEEEE. V lost 0 bases, J lost 3 bases, and 10 bases lay in between. CDR3 length: 15 amino acids. CDR3 sequence: CASSLAGGSNQPQHF. The CDR3 DNA sequence: TGTGCCAGCAGCTTGGCTGGGGGGTCCAATCAGCCCCAGCATTTT.

The V call is TRBV5-5, the J call TRBJ2-3, with D tentatively TRBD1 (5 bases). Per the germline V gene, CDR1 is SGHKS and CDR2 is YYEKEE (reference sequence). Trimming cost V 1 base and J 0 bases, with 12 bases left between them. CDR3 size: 16 residues. The chain's CDR3 is CASSLNETDSTDTQYF. The CDR3 DNA reads as TGTGCCAGCAGCTTGAACGAGACAGATAGCACAGATACGCAGTATTTT.

The CDR3 sequence is CAFRRTRSGELFF. The CDR3 nucleotides are TGTGCCTTCCGACGAACTAGAAGCGGGGAGCTGTTTTTT. This chain connects TRBV30 to TRBJ2-2; weak D call: TRBD2 (5 bases). This CDR3 region has 13 residues. V was shortened by 7 bases and J by 7 bases, with 16 bases between the two germline ends. Germline assignment: CDR1 GTSNPN and CDR2 SVGIG (reference sequence).

This sequence joins TRBV27 and TRBJ1-1; tentatively, D is TRBD1 (6 bases). Trimming removed 3 bases at V and 4 bases at J, with 9 bases between. The CDR3 runs 13 residues. Per the germline V gene, CDR1 is MNHEY and CDR2 is SMNVEV (reference sequence). CDR3 region: CASSFRGITEAFF. The CDR3 DNA sequence: TGTGCCAGCAGTTTTAGGGGGATCACTGAAGCTTTCTTT.

The rearrangement uses TRBV11-2 and TRBJ1-3; D remains ambiguous. CDR1 and CDR2 from the germline V gene are SGHAT and FQNNGV. This CDR3 region has 17 residues. Trimming took off 1 base at V and 0 bases at J, with 13 bases between the two ends. CDR3 sequence (DNA): TGTGCCAGCAGCTTAGTAGCCAGGAGAAGCTCTGGAAACACCATATATTTT. This codes for CASSLVARRSSGNTIYF.

This sequence joins TRBV10-3 and TRBJ1-4; no clear D gene. V shed 6 bases and J shed 3 bases, with 14 bases lying between them. The germline V gene encodes CDR1 ENHRY and CDR2 SYGVKD. The CDR3 has 15 residues. The CDR3 region is CAISPGPGANEKLFF. The CDR3 DNA sequence: TGTGCCATCAGCCCCGGGCCCGGCGCTAATGAAAAACTGTTTTTT.

V is TRBV18 and J is TRBJ1-4, with D uncertain. Trimming stripped 5 bases from V and 8 bases from J, with 12 bases between. CDR3 size: 13 residues. CDR1 is KGHSH, CDR2 LQKENI, per germline. DNA of the CDR3: TGTGCCAGCTCAGCAACTGAAGGGGAAAAACTGTTTTTT. This gives the protein CASSATEGEKLFF.

The CDR3 is CASTIPGTGGHEQYF. CDR3 in DNA: TGTGCCAGCACCATACCCGGGACAGGGGGTCACGAGCAGTACTTC. The rearrangement joins TRBV6-5 to TRBJ2-7; 11 nucleotides align to TRBD1. This CDR3 has 15 amino acids. Looked up from germline, CDR1 is MNHEY and CDR2 is SVGAGI. The V gene end was trimmed by 7 bases and the J gene end by 5 bases; junction bases not matched to a gene: 10.

The rearrangement joins TRBV18 to TRBJ1-2; D gene ambiguous. Trimming stripped 3 bases from V and 1 base from J, with 9 bases between. CDR1 and CDR2 from the germline V gene are KGHSH and LQKENI. This CDR3 is 14 amino acids long. The CDR3 loop is CASSPIEGNYGYTF. The CDR3 DNA follows: TGTGCCAGCTCACCTATTGAGGGTAACTATGGCTACACCTTC.

The chain links TRBV14 to TRBJ2-7; no firm D call. The germline V gene encodes CDR1 SGHDN and CDR2 FVKESK. Trimming removed 3 bases at V and 2 bases at J, with 5 bases between. This CDR3 has 12 residues. CDR3 protein: CASSQSAYEQYF. CDR3 nucleotide sequence: TGTGCCAGCAGCCAGTCCGCCTACGAGCAGTACTTC. Full variable domain (rest looked up from reference TRBV14 and TRBJ2-7): EAGVTQFPSHSVIEKGQTVTLRCDPISGHDNLYWYRRVMGKEIKFLLHFVKESKQDESGMPNNRFLAERTGGTYSTLKVQPAELEDSGVYFCASSQSAYEQYFGPGTRLTVT.

The genes are TRBV6-6 and TRBJ2-3; D unclear. Germline V CDR1 and CDR2: MNHNY, SVGAGI (reference sequence). V was cut by 5 bases and J by 9 bases, with 9 bases left in between. The CDR3 spans 11 residues. CDR3: CASSPYVTQYF. CDR3 nucleotide sequence: TGTGCCAGCAGTCCCTACGTCACGCAGTATTTT.

The J gene is TRBJ1-3, the V gene TRBV10-3; D may be TRBD1 (6 bases). The CDR3 contains 17 residues. Per germline, CDR1 ENHRY and CDR2 SYGVKD. The V end was cut by 2 bases, the J end by 2 bases, with 16 bases between. DNA of the CDR3: TGTGCCATCAGTGAGGCTTCCAGGGGCGCCCCTGGAAACACCATATATTTT. It codes for CAISEASRGAPGNTIYF.

This chain connects TRBV6-1 to TRBJ1-6; no firm D call. V was pared by 7 bases and J by 5 bases, with 12 bases between. The CDR3 runs 14 residues. CDR1 is MNHNS, CDR2 SASEGT, per germline. The chain's CDR3 is CASTARFDNSPLHF. The CDR3 nucleotides read TGTGCCAGCACGGCCAGGTTTGATAATTCACCCCTCCACTTT.

The chain has TRBV9 and TRBJ2-6, with TRBD2 matching over 13 bases. Unmatched junction bases numbered 7, after V lost 4 bases and J lost 3 bases. The CDR3 is made up of 18 amino acids. The germline gives CDR1 SGDLS, CDR2 YYNGEE. As DNA, the CDR3 is TGTGCCAGCAGCCAAGGACTAGCGGGAGTTGGTGGGGCCAACGTCCTGACTTTC. Protein sequence: CASSQGLAGVGGANVLTF.

The V and J genes are TRBV28 and TRBJ2-7; the D is unclear. CDR1 MDHEN and CDR2 SYDVKM come from the germline V gene. The CDR3 totals 11 residues. Between the trimmed V and J ends, which lost 4 bases and 6 bases, there was a span of 7 bases. The DNA for the CDR3 is TGTGCCAGCAGTTCCCCCCGCGAGCAGTACTTC. It encodes CASSSPREQYF.

V gene TRBV5-4 combines with J gene TRBJ2-3; 11 bases fit TRBD2. The CDR3 is 13 residues long. V shed 5 bases, J shed 4 bases, and the junction held 0 bases outside the gene matches. The germline V gene has CDR1 SGHNT and CDR2 YYREEE (reference sequence). The CDR3, as DNA: TGTGCCAGCAGACTAGCGGGAGCAGATACGCAGTATTTT. Translation gives CASRLAGADTQYF.

This sequence joins TRBV28 and TRBJ1-5; D gene ambiguous. This CDR3 has 11 amino acids. The germline V gene has CDR1 MDHEN and CDR2 SYDVKM. V was trimmed by 5 bases and J by 3 bases, leaving 2 bases between them. CDR3 amino acids: CASSTNQPQHF. CDR3 sequence (DNA): TGTGCCAGCAGTACCAATCAGCCCCAGCATTTT.

This chain joins TRBV5-1 and TRBJ2-5; no reliable D call. Per the germline V gene, CDR1 is SGHRS and CDR2 is YFSETQ. There are 12 residues in the CDR3. The germline V and J ends were trimmed by 4 bases and 0 bases, with 4 bases remaining between them. CDR3 loop: CASSGDQETQYF. DNA for the CDR3: TGCGCCAGCAGCGGGGACCAAGAGACCCAGTACTTC.

The rearrangement joins TRBV19 to TRBJ2-7; no definite D call. The CDR3 contains 14 residues. Germline V gene sequence: CDR1 LNHDA, CDR2 SQIVND (reference sequence). Trimming left V 3 bases short and J 2 bases short, with 11 bases between. The CDR3 DNA reads TGTGCCAGTAGTATCCACAGCCAAACCTACGAGCAGTACTTC. It codes for CASSIHSQTYEQYF.

The CDR3 nucleotides read TGTGCCAGCATCGGGGGACAGGTCTTTTCCAAAAACATTCAGTACTTC. It encodes CASIGGQVFSKNIQYF. The chain links TRBV21-1 to TRBJ2-4; the table assigns TRBD1, which was not confirmed against the DNA. TRBV21-1 is termed a pseudogene. The CDR3 contains 16 residues.

The V call is TRBV18, the J call TRBJ1-4, with TRBD1 as a possible D gene (6 bases). V gave up 2 bases and J gave up 5 bases, with 12 bases separating them. This CDR3 comprises 15 residues. Germline loops: CDR1 KGHSH, CDR2 LQKENI. The CDR3 loop is CASSPGGMGNEKLFF. CDR3 bases: TGTGCCAGCTCACCAGGGGGCATGGGGAATGAAAAACTGTTTTTT. Together with reference TRBV18 and TRBJ1-4, the CDR3 gives the full variable domain: NAGVMQNPRHLVRRRGQEARLRCSPMKGHSHVYWYRQLPEEGLKFMVYLQKENIIDESGMPKERFSAEFPKEGPSILRIQQVVRGDSAAYFCASSPGGMGNEKLFFGSGTQLSVL.

The V and J genes are TRBV2 and TRBJ2-1; 7 bases agree with TRBD2. Germline loops: CDR1 SNHLY, CDR2 FYNNEI. The CDR3 covers 15 residues. The J segment lost 9 bases and the V segment lost 8 bases, leaving 16 bases of the junction unmatched. The CDR3 region is CASSSGLDRGGEQFF. DNA of the CDR3: TGTGCCAGCTCCTCCGGACTAGACCGTGGTGGTGAGCAGTTCTTC.

V usage is TRBV5-1 and J usage is TRBJ2-1; TRBD2 matches at 8 bases. Per germline, CDR1 SGHRS and CDR2 YFSETQ. CDR3 length equals 16 residues. V shed 1 base and J 5 bases; nucleotides not matched to a gene: 8. CDR3 nucleotides: TGCGCCAGCAGCTTGTGGGGCGGGAGGTTGAACAATGAGCAGTTCTTC. Its protein product is CASSLWGGRLNNEQFF.

The chain recombines TRBV28 with TRBJ2-7; TRBD1 is a possible D gene (6 bases). Trimming cost V 8 bases and J 2 bases, with 10 bases left between them. Per the germline V gene, CDR1 is MDHEN and CDR2 is SYDVKM. The CDR3 runs 12 residues. CDR3 bases: TGTGCCAGCTGGGGGCCACCCTACGAGCAGTACTTC. Protein product: CASWGPPYEQYF.

This chain links TRBV6-5 with TRBJ1-2; 7 nucleotides agree with TRBD1. Germline CDR1 MNHEY, CDR2 SVGAGI. Trimming cost V 5 bases and J 1 base; bases outside gene matches: 4. This CDR3 region has 14 residues. DNA for the CDR3: TGTGCCAGCAGTCAGGACAGGTTTAACTATGGCTACACCTTC. It translates to CASSQDRFNYGYTF.

This chain joins TRBV11-2 and TRBJ2-7, with D perhaps being TRBD1 or TRBD2 (6 bases each). Per germline, CDR1 SGHAT and CDR2 FQNNGV. The V end was cut by 2 bases, the J end by 5 bases, with 13 bases between. The CDR3 is 14 residues long. The CDR3 reads CASSLIRGLNEQYF. The CDR3 DNA follows: TGTGCCAGCAGCTTAATCCGGGGGCTGAACGAGCAGTACTTC.

This clone occurred once. J is TRBJ1-4 and V is TRBV19; 7 nucleotides agree with TRBD1. V shed 7 bases, J shed 3 bases, and the junction held 8 bases outside the gene matches. Germline loops: CDR1 LNHDA, CDR2 SQIVND (reference sequence). The CDR3 is 15 amino acids. This CDR3 reads CASIDQGGANEKLFF. The DNA of the CDR3 is TGTGCCAGTATCGACCAAGGGGGCGCTAATGAAAAACTGTTTTTT.

This clone was picked up a small number of times. The V and J genes are TRBV6-6 and TRBJ2-7; tentative D call: TRBD2 (5 bases). Trimming cost V 0 bases and J 5 bases, with 5 bases left between them. CDR1 MNHNY and CDR2 SVGAGI come from the germline V gene (reference sequence). The CDR3 has 12 amino acids. CDR3 sequence: CASSYSRDEQYF. Written as DNA, the CDR3 is TGTGCCAGCAGTTACTCGAGGGACGAGCAGTACTTC.